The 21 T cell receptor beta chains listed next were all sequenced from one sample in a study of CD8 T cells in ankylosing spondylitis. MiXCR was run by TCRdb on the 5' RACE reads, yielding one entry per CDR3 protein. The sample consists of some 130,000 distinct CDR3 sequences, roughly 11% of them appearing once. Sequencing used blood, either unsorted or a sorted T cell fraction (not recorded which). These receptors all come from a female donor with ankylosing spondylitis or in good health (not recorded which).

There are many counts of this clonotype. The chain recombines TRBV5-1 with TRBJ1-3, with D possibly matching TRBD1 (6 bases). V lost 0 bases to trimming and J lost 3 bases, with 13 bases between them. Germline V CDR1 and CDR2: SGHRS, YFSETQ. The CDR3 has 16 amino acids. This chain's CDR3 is CASSLAGHRFGNTIYF. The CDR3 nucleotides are TGCGCCAGCAGCTTGGCGGGACACCGGTTTGGAAACACCATATATTTT.

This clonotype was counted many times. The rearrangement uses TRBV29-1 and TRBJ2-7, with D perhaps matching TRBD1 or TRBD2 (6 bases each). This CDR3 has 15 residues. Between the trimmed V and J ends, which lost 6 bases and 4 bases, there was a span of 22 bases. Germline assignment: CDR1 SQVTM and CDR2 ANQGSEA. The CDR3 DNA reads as TGCAGCGTATCCGATGGTGGGGGGCGCAGGTACGAGCAGTACTTC. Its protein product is CSVSDGGGRRYEQYF.

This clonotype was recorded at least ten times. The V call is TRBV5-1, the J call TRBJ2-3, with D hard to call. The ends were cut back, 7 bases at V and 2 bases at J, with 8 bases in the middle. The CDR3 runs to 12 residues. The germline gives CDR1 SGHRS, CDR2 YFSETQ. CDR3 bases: TGCGCCAGCGGGCAGTACACAGATACGCAGTATTTT. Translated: CASGQYTDTQYF.

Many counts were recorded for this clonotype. CDR3 amino acids: CASSSLGTGANVLTF. As DNA, the CDR3 is TGTGCCAGCAGTTCCCTCGGAACTGGGGCCAACGTCCTGACTTTC. The chain employs TRBV28 and TRBJ2-6; no clear D gene. This CDR3 region has 15 residues. CDR1 MDHEN and CDR2 SYDVKM come from the germline V gene. Trimming took off 4 bases at V and 2 bases at J, with 9 bases between the two ends.

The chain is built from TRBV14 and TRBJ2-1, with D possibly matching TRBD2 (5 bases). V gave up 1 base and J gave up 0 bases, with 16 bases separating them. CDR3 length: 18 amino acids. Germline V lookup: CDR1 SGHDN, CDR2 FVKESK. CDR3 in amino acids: CASSQARVGVPSYNEQFF. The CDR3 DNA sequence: TGTGCCAGCAGCCAAGCGAGGGTCGGGGTCCCCTCCTACAATGAGCAGTTCTTC.

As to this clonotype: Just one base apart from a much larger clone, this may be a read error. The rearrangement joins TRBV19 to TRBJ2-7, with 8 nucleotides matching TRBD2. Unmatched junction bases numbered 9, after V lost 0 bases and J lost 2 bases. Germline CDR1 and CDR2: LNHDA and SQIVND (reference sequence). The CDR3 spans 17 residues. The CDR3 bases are TGTGCCAGTAGTATAGATAGAACTAGCGGTACACCCTACGAGCAGTACTTC. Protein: CASSIDRTSGTPYEQYF.

The CDR3 DNA sequence: TGTGCCAGCAGTGAAGCGGCGAGATCTAGGTCCGGGGAGCTGTTTTTT. Encoded protein: CASSEAARSRSGELFF. The rearrangement joins TRBV2 to TRBJ2-2; D not certain. V shed 0 bases and J shed 6 bases, with 14 bases lying between them. The CDR3 contains 16 residues. The germline gives CDR1 SNHLY, CDR2 FYNNEI.

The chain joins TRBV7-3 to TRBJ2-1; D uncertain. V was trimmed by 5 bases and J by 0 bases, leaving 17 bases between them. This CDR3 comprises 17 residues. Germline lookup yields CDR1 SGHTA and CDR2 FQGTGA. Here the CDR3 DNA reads TGTGCCAGCAGCCGCCAACCGCCCCAGAGCTCCTACAATGAGCAGTTCTTC. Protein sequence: CASSRQPPQSSYNEQFF. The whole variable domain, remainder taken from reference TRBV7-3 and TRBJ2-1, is GAGVSQTPSNKVTEKGKYVELRCDPISGHTALYWYRQSLGQGPEFLIYFQGTGAADDSGLPNDRFFAVRPEGSVSTLKIQRTERGDSAVYLCASSRQPPQSSYNEQFFGPGTRLTVL.

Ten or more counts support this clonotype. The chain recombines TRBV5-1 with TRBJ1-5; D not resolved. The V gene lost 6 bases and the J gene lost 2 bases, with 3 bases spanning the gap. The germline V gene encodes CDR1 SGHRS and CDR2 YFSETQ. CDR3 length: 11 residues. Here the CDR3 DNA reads TGCGCCAGCAAGGGCAATCAGCCCCAGCATTTT. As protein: CASKGNQPQHF.

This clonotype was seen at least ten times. Here the CDR3 DNA reads TGTGCCTGGAGTGTTTCCGGGAATGGCAATCAGCCCCAGCATTTT. Protein: CAWSVSGNGNQPQHF. V is TRBV30 and J is TRBJ1-5, with D unresolved. V was shortened by 0 bases and J by 2 bases, with 11 bases between the two germline ends. This CDR3 spans 15 amino acids. Looked up from germline, CDR1 is GTSNPN and CDR2 is SVGIG (reference sequence).

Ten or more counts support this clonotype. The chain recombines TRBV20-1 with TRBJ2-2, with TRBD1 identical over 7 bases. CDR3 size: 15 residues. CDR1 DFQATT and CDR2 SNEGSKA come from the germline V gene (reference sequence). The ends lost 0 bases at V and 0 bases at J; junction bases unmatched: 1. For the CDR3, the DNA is TGCAGTGCTAGAGAGGACAGGTCGAACACCGGGGAGCTGTTTTTT. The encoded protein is CSAREDRSNTGELFF.

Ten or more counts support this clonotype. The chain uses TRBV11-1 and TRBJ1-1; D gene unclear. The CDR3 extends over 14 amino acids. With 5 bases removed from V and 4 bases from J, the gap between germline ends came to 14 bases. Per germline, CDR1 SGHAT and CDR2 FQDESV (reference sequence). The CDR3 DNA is TGTGCCAGCAGCGTGACTAAAAGACCCACTGAAGCTTTCTTT. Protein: CASSVTKRPTEAFF.

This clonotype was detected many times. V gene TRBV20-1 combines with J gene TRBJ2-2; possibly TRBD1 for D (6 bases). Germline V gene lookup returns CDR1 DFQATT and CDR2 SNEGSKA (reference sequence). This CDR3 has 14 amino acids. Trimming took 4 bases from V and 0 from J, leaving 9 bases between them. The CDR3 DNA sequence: TGCAGTGCTACGGACAGTTCGAACACCGGGGAGCTGTTTTTT. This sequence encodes CSATDSSNTGELFF.

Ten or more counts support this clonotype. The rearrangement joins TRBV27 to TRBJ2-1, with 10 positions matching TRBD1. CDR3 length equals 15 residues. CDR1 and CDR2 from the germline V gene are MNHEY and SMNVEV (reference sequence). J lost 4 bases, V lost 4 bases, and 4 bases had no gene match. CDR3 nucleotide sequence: TGTGCCAGCAGTTCCCCGGGACAGGGGTACAATGAGCAGTTCTTC. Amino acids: CASSSPGQGYNEQFF.

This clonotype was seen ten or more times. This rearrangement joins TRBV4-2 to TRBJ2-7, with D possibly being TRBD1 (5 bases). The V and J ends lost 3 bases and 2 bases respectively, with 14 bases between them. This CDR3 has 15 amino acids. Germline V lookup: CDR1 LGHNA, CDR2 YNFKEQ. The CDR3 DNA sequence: TGTGCCAGCAGCCAGGCCAGGGAAATTACCTACGAGCAGTACTTC. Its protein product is CASSQAREITYEQYF.

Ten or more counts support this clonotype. The CDR3 DNA is TGTGCCAGCAGTGTGGACCCCAAAGCCGGGAAACTGTTTTTT. It encodes CASSVDPKAGKLFF. V and J are TRBV2 and TRBJ1-4; D ambiguous. This CDR3 contains 14 residues. Germline CDR1 reads SNHLY; CDR2 reads FYNNEI. V was cut by 4 bases and J by 11 bases, with 17 bases left in between.

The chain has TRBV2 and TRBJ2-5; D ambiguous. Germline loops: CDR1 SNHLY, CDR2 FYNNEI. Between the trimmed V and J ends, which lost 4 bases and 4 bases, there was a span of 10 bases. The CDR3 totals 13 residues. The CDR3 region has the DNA TGTGCCAGCAGTGGAGGCAGACCAGAGACCCAGTACTTC. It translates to CASSGGRPETQYF.

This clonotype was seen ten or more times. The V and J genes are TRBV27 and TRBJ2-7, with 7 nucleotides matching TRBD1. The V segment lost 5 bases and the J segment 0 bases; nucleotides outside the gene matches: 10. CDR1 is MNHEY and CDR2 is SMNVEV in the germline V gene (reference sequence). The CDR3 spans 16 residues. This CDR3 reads CASSATGTVVSYEQYF. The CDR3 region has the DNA TGTGCCAGCAGTGCTACCGGGACAGTCGTCTCCTACGAGCAGTACTTC.

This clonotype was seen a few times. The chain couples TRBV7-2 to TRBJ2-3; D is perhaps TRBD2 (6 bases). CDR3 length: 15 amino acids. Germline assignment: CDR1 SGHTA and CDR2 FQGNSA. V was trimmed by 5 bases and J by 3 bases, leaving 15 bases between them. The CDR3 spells CASSARLVGTDTQYF. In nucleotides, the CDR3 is TGTGCCAGCAGCGCCAGACTAGTTGGAACAGATACGCAGTATTTT.

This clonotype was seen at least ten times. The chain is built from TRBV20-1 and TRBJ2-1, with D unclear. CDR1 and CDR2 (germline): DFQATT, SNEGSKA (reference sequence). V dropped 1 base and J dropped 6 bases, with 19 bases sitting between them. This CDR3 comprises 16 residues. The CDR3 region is CSARAGRGSGRNEQFF. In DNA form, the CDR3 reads TGCAGTGCTAGAGCCGGTCGTGGTAGTGGTCGCAATGAGCAGTTCTTC.

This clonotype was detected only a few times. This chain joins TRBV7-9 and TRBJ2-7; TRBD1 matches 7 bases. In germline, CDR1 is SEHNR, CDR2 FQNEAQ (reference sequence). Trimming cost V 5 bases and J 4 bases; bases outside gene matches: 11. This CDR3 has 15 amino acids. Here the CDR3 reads CASSEFRDSSYEQYF. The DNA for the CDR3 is TGTGCCAGCAGCGAATTCCGGGACAGCAGTTACGAGCAGTACTTC.